What follows are 3 T cell receptor beta chains derived from one specimen sequenced in a study of T cells in Graves' hyperthyroidism and ophthalmopathy. What was amplified from RNA transcripts were TCR beta CDR3 regions. TCR CDR3 regions were first amplified by RT-PCR with HTBI primers. TCRdb used MiXCR to reprocess the multiplex PCR reads, holding one entry per CDR3 protein. The sample shows about 400,000 distinct CDR3 sequences, 11% to 15% of them seen only once. Sequences were obtained from blood. These receptor sequences come from a man aged 45-60 years with Graves' ophthalmopathy.

This clonotype was recorded at least ten times. This chain links TRBV20-1 with TRBJ2-1; tentatively, D is TRBD1 or TRBD2 (5 bases each). This CDR3 is built from 16 residues. Deletions cut 0 bases from V and 4 bases from J, with 16 bases between. CDR1 DFQATT and CDR2 SNEGSKA come from the germline V gene (reference sequence). DNA for the CDR3: TGCAGTGCTAGAGAGGACGGGACCCAGACGTACAATGAGCAGTTCTTC. Encoded protein: CSAREDGTQTYNEQFF.

This clonotype was picked up many times. The chain combines TRBV30 with TRBJ2-3; D is perhaps TRBD2 (6 bases). Trimming shortened V by 3 bases and J by 1 base, and 17 bases separated the two germline ends. Germline V lookup: CDR1 GTSNPN, CDR2 SVGIG (reference sequence). The CDR3 consists of 16 residues. This chain's CDR3 is CAWRGRVRGGTDTQYF. DNA for the CDR3: TGTGCCTGGAGGGGGCGTGTGCGGGGTGGCACAGATACGCAGTATTTT.

V usage is TRBV6-2 or TRBV6-3 and J usage is TRBJ2-7; the match to TRBD2 covers 11 bases. Germline V gene lookup returns CDR1 MNHEY and CDR2 SVGEGT. This CDR3 is built from 16 residues. Trimming cost V 5 bases and J 3 bases; bases outside gene matches: 9. The CDR3 sequence: CASSTPVGTSGYEQYF. For the CDR3, the DNA is TGTGCCAGCAGTACCCCCGTAGGGACTAGCGGCTACGAGCAGTACTTC.